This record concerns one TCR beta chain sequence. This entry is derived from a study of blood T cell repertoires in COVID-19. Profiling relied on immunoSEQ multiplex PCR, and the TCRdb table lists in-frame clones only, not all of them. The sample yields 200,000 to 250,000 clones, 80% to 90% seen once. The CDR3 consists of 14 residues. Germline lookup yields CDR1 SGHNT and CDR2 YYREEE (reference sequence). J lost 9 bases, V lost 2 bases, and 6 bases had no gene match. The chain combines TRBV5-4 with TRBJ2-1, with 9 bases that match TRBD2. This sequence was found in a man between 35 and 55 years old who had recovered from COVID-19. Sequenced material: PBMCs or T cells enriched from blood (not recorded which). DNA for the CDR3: TGTGCCAGCAGCTTAGCTAGCGGGACCGGTGAGCAGTTCTTC. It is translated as CASSLASGTGEQFF.